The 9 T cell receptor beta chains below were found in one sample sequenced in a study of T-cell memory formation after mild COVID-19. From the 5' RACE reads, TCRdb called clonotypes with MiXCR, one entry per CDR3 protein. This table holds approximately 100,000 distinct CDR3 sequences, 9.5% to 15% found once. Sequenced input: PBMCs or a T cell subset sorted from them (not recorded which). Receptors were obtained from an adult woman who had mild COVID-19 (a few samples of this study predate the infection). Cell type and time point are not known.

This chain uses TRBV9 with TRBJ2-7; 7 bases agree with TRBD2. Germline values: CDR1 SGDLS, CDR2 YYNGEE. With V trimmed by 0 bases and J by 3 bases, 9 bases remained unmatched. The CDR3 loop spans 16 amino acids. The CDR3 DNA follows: TGTGCCAGCAGCGTAGGAGGTAGCGGGTTCATCTACGAGCAGTACTTC. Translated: CASSVGGSGFIYEQYF.

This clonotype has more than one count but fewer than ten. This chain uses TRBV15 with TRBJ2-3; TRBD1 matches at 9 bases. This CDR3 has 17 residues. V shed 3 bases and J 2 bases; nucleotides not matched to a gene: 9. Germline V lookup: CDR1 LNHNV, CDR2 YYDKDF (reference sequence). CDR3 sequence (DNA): TGTGCCACCAGCAGTGGGACAGGGCCTTCGAACACAGATACGCAGTATTTT. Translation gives CATSSGTGPSNTDTQYF. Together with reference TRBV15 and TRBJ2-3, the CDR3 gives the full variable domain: DAMVIQNPRYQVTQFGKPVTLSCSQTLNHNVMYWYQQKSSQAPKLLFHYYDKDFNNEADTPDNFQSRRPNTSFCFLDIRSPGLGDTAMYLCATSSGTGPSNTDTQYFGPGTRLTVL.

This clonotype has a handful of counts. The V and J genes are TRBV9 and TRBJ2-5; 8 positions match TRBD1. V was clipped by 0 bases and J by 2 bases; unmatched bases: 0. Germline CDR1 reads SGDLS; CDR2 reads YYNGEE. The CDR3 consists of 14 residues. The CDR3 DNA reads TGTGCCAGCAGCGTAGGGACAGGGCAAGAGACCCAGTACTTC. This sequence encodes CASSVGTGQETQYF.

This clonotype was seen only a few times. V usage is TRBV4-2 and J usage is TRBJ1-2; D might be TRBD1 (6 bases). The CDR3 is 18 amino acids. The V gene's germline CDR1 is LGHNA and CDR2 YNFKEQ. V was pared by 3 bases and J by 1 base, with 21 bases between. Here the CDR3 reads CASSQVAGTHILNYGYTF. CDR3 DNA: TGTGCCAGCAGCCAGGTCGCCGGGACACACATCCTTAACTATGGCTACACCTTC.

For the CDR3, the DNA is TGTGCCAGCAGTTACTCGACAGGGGAGGGTAACTATGGCTACACCTTC. Protein product: CASSYSTGEGNYGYTF. This chain uses TRBV6-5 with TRBJ1-2, with TRBD1 matching over 8 bases. The ends lost 0 bases at V and 1 base at J; junction bases unmatched: 4. The CDR3 is made up of 16 amino acids. The germline V gene encodes CDR1 MNHEY and CDR2 SVGAGI.

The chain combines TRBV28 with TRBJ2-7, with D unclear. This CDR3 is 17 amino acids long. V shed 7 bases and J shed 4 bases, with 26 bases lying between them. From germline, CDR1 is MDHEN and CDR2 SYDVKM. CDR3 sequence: CASIPTYPHRATYEQYF. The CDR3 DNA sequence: TGTGCCAGCATTCCAACGTATCCCCACAGAGCAACATACGAGCAGTACTTC.

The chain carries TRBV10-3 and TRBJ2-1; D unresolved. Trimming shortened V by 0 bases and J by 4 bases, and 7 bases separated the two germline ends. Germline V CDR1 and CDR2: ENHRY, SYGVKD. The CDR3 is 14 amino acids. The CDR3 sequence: CAISESTLYNEQFF. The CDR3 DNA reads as TGTGCCATCAGTGAGTCGACACTTTACAATGAGCAGTTCTTC.

The CDR3 DNA reads TGCGCCAGCAGCCAAGCGCTCCTCCGCGGGACAGTGTTAGATACGCAGTATTTT. It is translated as CASSQALLRGTVLDTQYF. V usage is TRBV4-3 and J usage is TRBJ2-3; the D gene is possibly TRBD1 (7 bases). This CDR3 is built from 18 residues. Germline V gives CDR1 LGHNA, CDR2 YSLEER. V was trimmed by 1 base and J by 5 bases, leaving 22 bases between them.

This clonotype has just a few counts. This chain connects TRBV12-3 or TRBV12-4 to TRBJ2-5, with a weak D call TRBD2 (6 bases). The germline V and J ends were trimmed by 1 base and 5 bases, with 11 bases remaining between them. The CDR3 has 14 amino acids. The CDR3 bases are TGTGCCAGCAGTTTAGACGGGAGACGGGAGACCCAGTACTTC. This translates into CASSLDGRRETQYF.